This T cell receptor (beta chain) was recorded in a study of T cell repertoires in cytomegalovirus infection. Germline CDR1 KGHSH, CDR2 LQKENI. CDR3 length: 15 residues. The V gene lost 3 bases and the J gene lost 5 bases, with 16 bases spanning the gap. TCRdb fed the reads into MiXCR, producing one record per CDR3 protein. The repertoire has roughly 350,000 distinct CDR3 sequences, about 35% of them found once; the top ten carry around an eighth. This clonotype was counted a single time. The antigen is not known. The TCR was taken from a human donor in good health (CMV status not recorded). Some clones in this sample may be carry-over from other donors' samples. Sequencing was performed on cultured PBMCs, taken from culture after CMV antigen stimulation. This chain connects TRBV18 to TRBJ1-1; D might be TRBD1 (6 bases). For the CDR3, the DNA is TGTGCCAGCTCACCCCCACCGGCAGGGGAAACTGAAGCTTTCTTT. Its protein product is CASSPPPAGETEAFF. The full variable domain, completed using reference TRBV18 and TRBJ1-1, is NAGVMQNPRHLVRRRGQEARLRCSPMKGHSHVYWYRQLPEEGLKFMVYLQKENIIDESGMPKERFSAEFPKEGPSILRIQQVVRGDSAAYFCASSPPPAGETEAFFGQGTRLTVV.